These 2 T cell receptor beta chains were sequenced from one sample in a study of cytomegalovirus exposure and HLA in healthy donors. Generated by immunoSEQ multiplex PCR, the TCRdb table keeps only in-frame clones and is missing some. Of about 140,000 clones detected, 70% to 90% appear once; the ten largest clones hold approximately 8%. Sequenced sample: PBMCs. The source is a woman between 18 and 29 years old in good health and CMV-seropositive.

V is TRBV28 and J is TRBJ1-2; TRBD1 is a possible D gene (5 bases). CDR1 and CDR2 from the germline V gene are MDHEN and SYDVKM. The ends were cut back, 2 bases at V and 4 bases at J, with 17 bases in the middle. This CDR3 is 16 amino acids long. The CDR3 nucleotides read TGTGCCAGCAGTTTAGGCGGGGACGGAACAGTCTATGGCTACACCTTC. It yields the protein CASSLGGDGTVYGYTF.

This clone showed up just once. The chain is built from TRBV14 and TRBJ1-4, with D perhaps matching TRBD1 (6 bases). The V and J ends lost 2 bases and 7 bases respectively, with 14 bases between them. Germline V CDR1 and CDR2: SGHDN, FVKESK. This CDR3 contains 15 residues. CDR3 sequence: CASSQTRGRGEKLFF. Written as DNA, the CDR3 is TGTGCCAGCAGCCAAACCAGGGGTCGGGGTGAAAAACTGTTTTTT.